Shown below are 13 T cell receptor beta chains from a single sample sequenced in a study of patients and donors after allogeneic stem cell transplantation. Each CDR3 protein is one row after TCRdb ran MiXCR on the RT-PCR reads. The sample carries about a million distinct CDR3 sequences, roughly 18% recorded once. Sequencing was carried out using blood, either unsorted or a sorted T cell fraction (not recorded which). Source of these receptors: a human donor who was either an allogeneic HSCT recipient or a stem cell or donor lymphocyte infusion donor (not recorded which). It is not recorded whose cells these are; they may come from a transplant donor.

This clonotype has ten or more counts. The gene calls are TRBV12-3 or TRBV12-4 and TRBJ2-2; 10 positions agree with TRBD2. There are 16 residues in the CDR3. V lost 6 bases and J lost 1; bases outside the gene matches: 5. The CDR3 sequence is CASSPRTSGNTGELFF. The CDR3 nucleotides read TGTGCCAGCAGCCCCCGGACTAGCGGGAACACCGGGGAGCTGTTTTTT.

This clonotype has just a few counts. The DNA of the CDR3 is TGTGCCAGCTCACCAAGACTAGCGGGGGGGCCCGGCACAGATACGCAGTATTTT. Amino acids: CASSPRLAGGPGTDTQYF. J is TRBJ2-3 and V is TRBV18; 14 bases agree with TRBD2. The germline gives CDR1 KGHSH, CDR2 LQKENI. The ends lost 2 bases at V and 1 base at J; junction bases unmatched: 5. The CDR3 is 18 residues long.

This clonotype was recorded at least ten times. The chain employs TRBV12-3 or TRBV12-4 and TRBJ2-7, with 11 bases identical to TRBD2. V was pared by 5 bases and J by 7 bases, with 10 bases of the junction left unmatched. This CDR3 is 15 amino acids long. The CDR3 nucleotides read TGTGCCAGCAGTGGACTAGCGGGCAGGTCACGGGAGCAGTACTTC. Translating gives CASSGLAGRSREQYF.

This clonotype has a handful of counts. The genes are TRBV5-5 and TRBJ2-2; TRBD2 might be the D (7 bases). V was clipped by 1 base and J by 3 bases, with 13 bases between them. The V gene's germline CDR1 is SGHKS and CDR2 YYEKEE (reference sequence). There are 16 residues in the CDR3. In DNA form, the CDR3 reads TGTGCCAGCAGCTTGTTAGGGGGAGGGGACACCGGGGAGCTGTTTTTT. Its protein is CASSLLGGGDTGELFF.

The chain is built from TRBV3-1 and TRBJ2-3; D is possibly TRBD2 (7 bases). The CDR3 totals 16 residues. Germline CDR1 and CDR2: LGHDT and YNNKEL (reference sequence). V lost 3 bases and J lost 4, with 17 bases in between. For the CDR3, the DNA is TGTGCCAGCAGCCAGAGGGGTCGGGGGGCTTCAGATACGCAGTATTTT. This codes for CASSQRGRGASDTQYF.

The chain has TRBV28 and TRBJ1-3; no reliable D call. Trimming took 6 bases from V and 1 from J, leaving 13 bases between them. Germline V CDR1 and CDR2: MDHEN, SYDVKM. This CDR3 has 15 residues. CDR3 sequence (DNA): TGTGCCAGCAGGGATTATCGGGGTTCTGGAAACACCATATATTTT. Encoded protein: CASRDYRGSGNTIYF.

V and J are TRBV12-3 or TRBV12-4 and TRBJ2-7; D unresolved. The CDR3 has 11 amino acids. The V end was cut by 7 bases, the J end by 3 bases, with 7 bases between. CDR3 sequence reads: CASKGSYEQYF. The CDR3 bases are TGTGCCAGCAAGGGCAGCTACGAGCAGTACTTC.

The chain links TRBV2 to TRBJ2-3; D is unclear. CDR3 size: 14 residues. Germline lookup yields CDR1 SNHLY and CDR2 FYNNEI. Trimming removed 4 bases from V and 1 base from J, with 9 bases in between. CDR3 bases: TGTGCCAGCAGTGTTCGTGTTGGCACAGATACGCAGTATTTT. This translates into CASSVRVGTDTQYF.

This clonotype was seen more than once but under ten times. This chain links TRBV4-3 with TRBJ1-1; D call uncertain. This CDR3 is built from 14 residues. Germline V gene data show CDR1 as LGHNA and CDR2 as YSLEER. Trimming took off 3 bases at V and 1 base at J, with 9 bases between the two ends. The CDR3 nucleotides read TGCGCCAGCAGCCAGGACTCTTGGAACACTGAAGCTTTCTTT. Translating it yields CASSQDSWNTEAFF.

In this sample, this clonotype turned up a few times. CDR3 coding DNA: TGTGCCAGCAGTGAAGTGGGGATGGGTTCACCCCTCCACTTT. This encodes CASSEVGMGSPLHF. The V gene is TRBV2, the J gene TRBJ1-6, with D uncertain. Germline V gene data show CDR1 as SNHLY and CDR2 as FYNNEI. Trimming took 1 base from V and 9 from J, leaving 10 bases between them. The CDR3 runs 14 residues.

This clonotype was observed a few times. J is TRBJ2-1 and V is TRBV5-1; D possibly matches TRBD1 or TRBD2 (6 bases each). Germline assignment: CDR1 SGHRS and CDR2 YFSETQ. With 0 bases removed from V and 8 bases from J, the gap between germline ends came to 15 bases. The CDR3 has 15 amino acids. CDR3 sequence: CASSLGRGQRDEQFF. The CDR3, as DNA: TGCGCCAGCAGCTTGGGCCGGGGGCAAAGGGATGAGCAGTTCTTC.

Only a few counts were recorded for this clonotype. This chain links TRBV5-1 with TRBJ2-2; 8 bases fit TRBD2. The germline gives CDR1 SGHRS, CDR2 YFSETQ. This CDR3 spans 16 amino acids. J lost 0 bases, V lost 4 bases, and 5 bases had no gene match. CDR3: CASSAQAGANTGELFF. DNA for the CDR3: TGCGCCAGCAGCGCACAAGCGGGAGCGAACACCGGGGAGCTGTTTTTT. Full variable domain (remainder filled in from reference TRBV5-1 and TRBJ2-2): KAGVTQTPRYLIKTRGQQVTLSCSPISGHRSVSWYQQTPGQGLQFLFEYFSETQRNKGNFPGRFSGRQFSNSRSEMNVSTLELGDSALYLCASSAQAGANTGELFFGEGSRLTVL.

The genes are TRBV7-2 and TRBJ2-5; D unresolved. Germline V CDR1 and CDR2: SGHTA, FQGNSA. Trimming took off 0 bases at V and 6 bases at J, with 5 bases between the two ends. The CDR3 extends over 12 amino acids. Written as DNA, the CDR3 is TGTGCCAGCAGCTTAGCCAGACAGACCCAGTACTTC. Translated, it gives CASSLARQTQYF.